The entry below gives a single T cell receptor beta chain sequence along with its context. This entry comes from a study of blood T cell repertoires in COVID-19. Overall study context: Specimens from acute and convalescent COVID-19 originated in the United States, Italy and Spain. PBMCs, B-cell-depleted T cells, or T cells were the source of the cDNA or gDNA that made up the material.

V was shortened by 10 bases and J by 2 bases, with 18 bases between the two germline ends. The germline CDR1 and CDR2 sequences are MNHEY and SMNVEV (reference sequence). The CDR3 is 15 residues long. Study processing details: Amplification with reference gene primers provided the estimates of nucleated cell counts. The table came from immunoSEQ multiplex PCR; TCRdb's copy has only in-frame clones and leaves some out. D and trimming were read from the DNA, whereas the V and J calls and clone size are those reported in that table. The profile covers 140,000 to 150,000 clones, with about four fifths appearing a single time and 3% to 3.5% taken by the ten largest. All enrollees were roughly 18 to 89 years old and from fewer than 30 US areas.

The clonotype was recovered from a woman aged 45-59 years with acute COVID-19. The chain is built from TRBV27 and TRBJ2-1; D possibly corresponds to TRBD2 (6 bases). What was sequenced was PBMCs or T cells enriched from blood (not recorded which). The CDR3 DNA sequence: TGTGCCACATCGTTCTGGGACTCGGCCTACAATGAGCAGTTCTTC. Protein: CATSFWDSAYNEQFF.